This TCR beta chain is drawn from a study of shared clonotypes between healthy human individuals. Study background: Each donor had three CD4 naive, three CD4 memory, two CD8 naive and one CD8 memory plate.

This CDR3 is 15 amino acids long. CDR1 SGHRS and CDR2 YFSETQ come from the germline V gene. The naive CD8 population came from CD45RO-negative cells selected for CCR7, without terminally differentiated effector memory CD45RA+ cells. About this clone: Its ends do not fully match the called genes, so a read error is possible.

Sorted-subset replicate PCR reactions were performed with about 200 ng DNA, corresponding to tens of thousands of T cell genomes. Original processing methods: ImmunoSEQ yielded junction-only sequences lacking quality scores, so filtering differed. Method: immunoSEQ multiplex PCR; TCRdb's copy keeps in-frame clones and lacks some. V and J calls plus clone size are reproduced from that table; the DNA served to infer D and trimming. The sample contains over 2,000,000 clones, roughly 95% of which appear only once. What was sequenced was naive CD8+ T cells from PBMCs. V gene TRBV5-1 combines with J gene TRBJ2-5, with a weak D call TRBD1 (5 bases). The source of this sequence is a man aged 18 to 30 in good health. Some clones in this sample may be carry-over from other donors' samples. The CDR3 DNA is TGCGCCAGCACCCTGAGGCTGACAGAGAAAGATACCCAGTACTTC. This sequence encodes CASTLRLTEKDTQYF. The full variable domain, rest sourced from reference TRBV5-1 and TRBJ2-5, is KAGVTQTPRYLIKTRGQQVTLSCSPISGHRSVSWYQQTPGQGLQFLFEYFSETQRNKGNFPGRFSGRQFSNSRSEMNVSTLELGDSALYLCASTLRLTEKDTQYFGPGTRLLVL.